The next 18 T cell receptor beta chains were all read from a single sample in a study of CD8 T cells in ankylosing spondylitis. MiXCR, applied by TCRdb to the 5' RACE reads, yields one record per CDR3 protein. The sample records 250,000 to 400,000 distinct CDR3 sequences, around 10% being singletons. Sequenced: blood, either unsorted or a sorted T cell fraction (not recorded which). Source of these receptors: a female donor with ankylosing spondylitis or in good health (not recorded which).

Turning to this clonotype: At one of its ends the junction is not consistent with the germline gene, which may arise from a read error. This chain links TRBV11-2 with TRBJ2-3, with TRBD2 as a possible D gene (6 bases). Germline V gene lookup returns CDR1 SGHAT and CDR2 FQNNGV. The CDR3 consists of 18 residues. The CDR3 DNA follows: TGTGCCAGCAGCTTAAGGTGGCCGGGAGCAATCGGCACAGATATGCAGTATTTT. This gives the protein CASSLRWPGAIGTDMQYF. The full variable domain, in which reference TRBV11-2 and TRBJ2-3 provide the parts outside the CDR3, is EAGVAQSPRYKIIEKRQSVAFWCNPISGHATLYWYQQILGQGPKLLIQFQNNGVVDDSQLPKDRFSAERLKGVDSTLKIQPAKLEDSAVYLCASSLRWPGAIGTDMQYFGPGTRLTVL.

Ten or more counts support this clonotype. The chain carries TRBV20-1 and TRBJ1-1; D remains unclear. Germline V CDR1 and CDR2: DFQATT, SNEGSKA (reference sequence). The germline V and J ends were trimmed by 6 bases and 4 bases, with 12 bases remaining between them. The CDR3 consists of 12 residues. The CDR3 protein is CSAVGGITEAFF. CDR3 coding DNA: TGCAGTGCCGTCGGAGGGATCACTGAAGCTTTCTTT.

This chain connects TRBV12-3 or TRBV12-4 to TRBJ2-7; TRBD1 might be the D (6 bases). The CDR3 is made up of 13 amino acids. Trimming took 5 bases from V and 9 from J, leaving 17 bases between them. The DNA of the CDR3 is TGTGCCAGCAGTCCTACCAGGGACACCGGGCAGTACTTC. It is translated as CASSPTRDTGQYF.

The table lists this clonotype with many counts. CDR3 in DNA: TGCGCCAGCAGCAAACCGACTAGCGGGGGGGCTGGTGAGCAGTTCTTC. Its translation is CASSKPTSGGAGEQFF. This chain connects TRBV5-1 to TRBJ2-1; 14 bases map to TRBD2. The CDR3 spans 16 residues. The germline CDR1 and CDR2 sequences are SGHRS and YFSETQ. Trimming took 4 bases from V and 9 from J; bases not matched to a gene: 9. The variable domain in full, completed from reference TRBV5-1 and TRBJ2-1, reads KAGVTQTPRYLIKTRGQQVTLSCSPISGHRSVSWYQQTPGQGLQFLFEYFSETQRNKGNFPGRFSGRQFSNSRSEMNVSTLELGDSALYLCASSKPTSGGAGEQFFGPGTRLTVL.

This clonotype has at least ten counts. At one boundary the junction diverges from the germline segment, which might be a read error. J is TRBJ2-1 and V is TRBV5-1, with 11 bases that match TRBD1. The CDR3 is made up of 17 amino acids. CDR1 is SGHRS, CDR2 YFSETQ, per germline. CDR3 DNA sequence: TGCGCCAGCAGTTTGGAGGCCGGGACAGGGGGTAACAATGAGCAGTTCTTC. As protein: CASSLEAGTGGNNEQFF. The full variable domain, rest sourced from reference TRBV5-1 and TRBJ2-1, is KAGVTQTPRYLIKTRGQQVTLSCSPISGHRSVSWYQQTPGQGLQFLFEYFSETQRNKGNFPGRFSGRQFSNSRSEMNVSTLELGDSALYLCASSLEAGTGGNNEQFFGPGTRLTVL.

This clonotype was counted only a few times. The DNA for the CDR3 is TGCAGTGCTACCGGGACAGGGGGGATCGGGGAGCTGTTTTTT. Its translation is CSATGTGGIGELFF. The chain combines TRBV20-1 with TRBJ2-2; 11 bases align to TRBD1. This CDR3 has 14 residues. The ends lost 4 bases at V and 7 bases at J; junction bases unmatched: 5. The germline V gene has CDR1 DFQATT and CDR2 SNEGSKA (reference sequence).

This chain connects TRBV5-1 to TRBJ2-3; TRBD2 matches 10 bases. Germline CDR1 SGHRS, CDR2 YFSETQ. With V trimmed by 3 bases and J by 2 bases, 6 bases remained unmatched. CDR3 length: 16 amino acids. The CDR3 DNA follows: TGCGCCAGCAGCTCCAAACTAGCGGGATACACAGATACGCAGTATTTT. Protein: CASSSKLAGYTDTQYF.

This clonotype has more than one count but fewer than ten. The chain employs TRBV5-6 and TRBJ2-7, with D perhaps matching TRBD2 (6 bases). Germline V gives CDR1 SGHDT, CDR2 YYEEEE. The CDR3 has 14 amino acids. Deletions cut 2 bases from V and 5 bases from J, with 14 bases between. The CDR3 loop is CASSLTTSRNEQYF. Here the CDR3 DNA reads TGTGCCAGCAGCTTAACGACTAGTAGGAACGAGCAGTACTTC.

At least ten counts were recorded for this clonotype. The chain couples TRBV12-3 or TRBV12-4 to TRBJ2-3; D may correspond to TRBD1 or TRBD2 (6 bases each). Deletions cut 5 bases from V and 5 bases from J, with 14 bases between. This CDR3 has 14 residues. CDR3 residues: CASSRSGGGDTQYF. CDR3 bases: TGTGCCAGCAGTCGGTCCGGGGGCGGAGATACGCAGTATTTT.

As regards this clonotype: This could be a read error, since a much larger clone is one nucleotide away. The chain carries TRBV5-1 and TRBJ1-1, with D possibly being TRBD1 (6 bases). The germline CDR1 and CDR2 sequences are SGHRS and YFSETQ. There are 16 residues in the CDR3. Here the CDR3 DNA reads TGCGCCCGCAGCTTGGGCAGGGGCAACTATGACACTGAAGCTTTCTTT. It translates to CARSLGRGNYDTEAFF.

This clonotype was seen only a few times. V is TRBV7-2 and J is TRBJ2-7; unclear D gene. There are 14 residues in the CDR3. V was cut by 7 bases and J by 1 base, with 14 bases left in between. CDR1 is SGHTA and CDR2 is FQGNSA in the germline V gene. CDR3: CASNLLTESYEQYF. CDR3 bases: TGTGCCAGCAACCTCCTCACCGAATCCTACGAGCAGTACTTC.

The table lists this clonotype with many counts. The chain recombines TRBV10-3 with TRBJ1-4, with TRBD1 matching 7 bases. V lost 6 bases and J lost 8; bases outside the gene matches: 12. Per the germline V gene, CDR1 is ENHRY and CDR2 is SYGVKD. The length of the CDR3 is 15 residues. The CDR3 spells CAISPTPGRGEKLFF. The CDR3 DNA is TGTGCCATCAGCCCCACGCCAGGCAGGGGGGAAAAACTGTTTTTT.

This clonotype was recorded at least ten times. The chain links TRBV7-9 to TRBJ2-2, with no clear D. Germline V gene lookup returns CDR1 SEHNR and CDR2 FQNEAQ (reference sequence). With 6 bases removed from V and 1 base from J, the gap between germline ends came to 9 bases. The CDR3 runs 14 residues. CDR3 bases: TGTGCCAGCAGTCTCTCGAGGAACACCGGGGAGCTGTTTTTT. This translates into CASSLSRNTGELFF.

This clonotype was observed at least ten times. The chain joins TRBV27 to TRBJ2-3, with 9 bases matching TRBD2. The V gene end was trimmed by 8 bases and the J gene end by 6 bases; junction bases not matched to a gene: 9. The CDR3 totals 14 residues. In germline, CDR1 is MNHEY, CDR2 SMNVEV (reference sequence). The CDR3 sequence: CASSPGLAYDTQYF. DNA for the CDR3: TGTGCCAGCTCCCCGGGACTAGCTTATGATACGCAGTATTTT.

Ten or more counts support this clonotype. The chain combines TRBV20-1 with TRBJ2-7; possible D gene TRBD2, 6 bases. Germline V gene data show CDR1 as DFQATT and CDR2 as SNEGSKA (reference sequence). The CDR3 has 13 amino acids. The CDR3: CSSTWGVRYEQYF. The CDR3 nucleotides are TGCAGCTCAACGTGGGGGGTCAGGTACGAGCAGTACTTC.

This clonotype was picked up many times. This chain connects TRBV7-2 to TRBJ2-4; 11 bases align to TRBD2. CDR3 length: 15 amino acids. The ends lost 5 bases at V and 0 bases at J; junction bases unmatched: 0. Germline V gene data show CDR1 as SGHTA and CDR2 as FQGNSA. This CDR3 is CASSTSGGAKNIQYF. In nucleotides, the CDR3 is TGTGCCAGCAGCACTAGCGGGGGAGCCAAAAACATTCAGTACTTC.

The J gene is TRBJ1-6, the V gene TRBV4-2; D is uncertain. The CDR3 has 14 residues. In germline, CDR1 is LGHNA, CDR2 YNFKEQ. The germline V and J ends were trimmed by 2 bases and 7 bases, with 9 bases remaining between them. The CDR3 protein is CASSQSGINSPLHF. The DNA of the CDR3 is TGTGCCAGCAGCCAATCCGGGATAAATTCACCCCTCCACTTT.

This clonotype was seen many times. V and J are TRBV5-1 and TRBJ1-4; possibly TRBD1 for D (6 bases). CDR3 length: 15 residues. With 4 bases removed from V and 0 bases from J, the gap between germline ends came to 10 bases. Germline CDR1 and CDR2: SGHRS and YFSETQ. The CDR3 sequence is CASSPGHATNEKLFF. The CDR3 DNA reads TGCGCCAGCAGCCCGGGACACGCAACTAATGAAAAACTGTTTTTT.